The clone carrying this T cell receptor beta chain was counted at least ten times. This entry comes from a study of early T cells in non-severe SARS-CoV-2 infection. The CDR3 has 15 amino acids. The V and J ends lost 4 bases and 2 bases respectively, with 17 bases between them. Germline assignment: CDR1 SQVTM and CDR2 ANQGSEA. TCRdb redid the calling of the 5' RACE reads with MiXCR, one entry per CDR3 protein. The sample has about 58,000 distinct CDR3 sequences, over 9.5% seen once; the top ten hold approximately 9.8%. The chain recombines TRBV29-1 with TRBJ1-2, with D hard to call. The source of this sequence is an adult who was a healthcare worker with PCR-confirmed SARS-CoV-2 infection or an uninfected control (not recorded which). The sequenced sample consisted of whole blood. This CDR3 reads CSVVAGQTTNYGYTF. CDR3 bases: TGCAGCGTTGTTGCGGGTCAAACCACGAACTATGGCTACACCTTC. The complete variable domain, with remaining parts taken from reference TRBV29-1 and TRBJ1-2, reads SAVISQKPSRDICQRGTSLTIQCQVDSQVTMMFWYRQQPGQSLTLIATANQGSEATYESGFVIDKFPISRPNLTFSTLTVSNMSPEDSSIYLCSVVAGQTTNYGYTFGSGTRLTVV.